These 12 T cell receptor beta chains were all obtained from the same sample, sequenced in a study of CD8+ T cells in alopecia areata. Investigators isolated RNA and reverse transcribed it into cDNA to act as the sequencing template. Measured with immunoSEQ multiplex PCR; TCRdb has only the in-frame clones, and not every one. The data contain hundreds of thousands of clones, around 62% of them seen just once; the ten biggest clones take up 0.45%. The sequencing here drew on CD4+ T cells sorted from blood, taken at week 0. The receptors were sampled from a human donor with alopecia areata.

The sample holds a few counts of this clone. V is TRBV6-1 and J is TRBJ2-7; D may match TRBD1 or TRBD2 (5 bases each). CDR1 and CDR2 from the germline V gene are MNHNS and SASEGT. V lost 1 base to trimming and J lost 7 bases, with 14 bases between them. The CDR3 has 14 amino acids. The DNA of the CDR3 is TGTGCCAGCAGTGAAGGAGGGACCCCAGATGAGCAGTACTTC. Translated: CASSEGGTPDEQYF.

The rearrangement uses TRBV30 and TRBJ1-2; D ambiguous. Trimming shortened V by 4 bases and J by 7 bases, and 16 bases separated the two germline ends. The germline V gene encodes CDR1 GTSNPN and CDR2 SVGIG (reference sequence). There are 13 residues in the CDR3. The DNA of the CDR3 is TGTGCCTGGATCCCCCAAACCGGCTTTGGCTACACCTTC. As protein: CAWIPQTGFGYTF.

The V and J genes are TRBV6-1 and TRBJ1-4; TRBD1 agrees at 10 bases. This CDR3 has 16 amino acids. Unmatched junction bases numbered 9, after V lost 3 bases and J lost 8 bases. Germline V gene sequence: CDR1 MNHNS, CDR2 SASEGT. In DNA form, the CDR3 reads TGTGCCAGCAGTGACGTCCGCGACAGGGGGCACGAAAAACTGTTTTTT. As protein: CASSDVRDRGHEKLFF.

This sequence joins TRBV30 and TRBJ1-2; D may be TRBD1 (5 bases). The CDR3 sequence is 12 residues long. Trimming took 1 base from V and 4 from J, leaving 7 bases between them. Germline CDR1 reads GTSNPN; CDR2 reads SVGIG (reference sequence). CDR3 in amino acids: CAWSGGTYGYTF. For the CDR3, the DNA is TGTGCCTGGAGTGGGGGGACCTATGGCTACACCTTC.

The CDR3 bases are TGTGCCAGCAGCATCCGGGACAGGGATAATTCACCCCTCCACTTT. This sequence encodes CASSIRDRDNSPLHF. The chain links TRBV7-6 to TRBJ1-6; 9 bases agree with TRBD1. Trimming removed 5 bases from V and 5 bases from J; junction bases left unmatched: 4. Germline V gives CDR1 SGHVS, CDR2 FNYEAQ. CDR3 length: 15 amino acids.

This clone was counted between two and nine times. V is TRBV4-1 and J is TRBJ2-1; D perhaps matches TRBD2 (5 bases). This CDR3 comprises 16 residues. Germline values: CDR1 MGHRA, CDR2 YSYEKL. Trimming removed 1 base from V and 1 base from J, with 11 bases in between. The CDR3 DNA reads TGCGCCAGCAGCCAAGGACTACCGATGTCCTACAATGAGCAGTTCTTC. Translating gives CASSQGLPMSYNEQFF.

This clone has only a few counts. J is TRBJ1-4 and V is TRBV7-9, with TRBD1 identical over 8 bases. The V gene end was trimmed by 6 bases and the J gene end by 2 bases; junction bases not matched to a gene: 8. Germline loops: CDR1 SEHNR, CDR2 FQNEAQ (reference sequence). CDR3 length: 16 residues. The CDR3 DNA sequence: TGTGCCAGCAGTTCAGCACAGGGGGTGACTAATGAAAAACTGTTTTTT. Translation: CASSSAQGVTNEKLFF.

The chain is built from TRBV10-3 and TRBJ1-2, with D unclear. Trimming took 6 bases from V and 0 from J, leaving 5 bases between them. Germline CDR1 and CDR2: ENHRY and SYGVKD. This CDR3 contains 12 residues. The DNA of the CDR3 is TGTGCCATCAGCCAGGCTAACTATGGCTACACCTTC. It is translated as CAISQANYGYTF.

The chain joins TRBV5-4 to TRBJ1-2; D ambiguous. The CDR3 has 13 residues. Trimming removed 4 bases from V and 5 bases from J, with 12 bases in between. Germline CDR1 is SGHNT and CDR2 is YYREEE (reference sequence). CDR3 in DNA: TGTGCCAGCAGCCCAAATGAGGGTTATGGCTACACCTTC. Translated: CASSPNEGYGYTF.

The V call is TRBV7-8, the J call TRBJ1-1, with D maybe TRBD1 (5 bases). The V gene lost 5 bases and the J gene lost 7 bases, with 14 bases spanning the gap. Looked up from germline, CDR1 is SGHVS and CDR2 is FQNEAQ. This CDR3 spans 13 amino acids. The CDR3, as DNA: TGTGCCAGCAGCCCGCAGGGTATGAGTGAAGCTTTCTTT. It specifies CASSPQGMSEAFF.

The chain's CDR3 is CSVAFGRNYGYTF. CDR3 coding DNA: TGCAGCGTAGCCTTCGGACGGAACTATGGCTACACCTTC. The rearrangement joins TRBV29-1 to TRBJ1-2; D is uncertain. The V end was cut by 6 bases, the J end by 2 bases, with 13 bases between. The CDR3 consists of 13 residues. Germline assignment: CDR1 SQVTM and CDR2 ANQGSEA.

In regard to this clone: The same CDR3 can be traced to other DNA sequences in this sample. The chain links TRBV5-1 to TRBJ1-5, with 8 bases that match TRBD1. The CDR3 has 15 amino acids. CDR1 and CDR2 (germline): SGHRS, YFSETQ. The junction had 5 bases not matched to a gene; V was cut back by 4 bases and J by 2 bases. This chain's CDR3 is CASSLGQGGNQPQHF. The CDR3 nucleotides are TGCGCCAGCAGCCTAGGACAGGGTGGCAATCAGCCCCAGCATTTT. Together with reference TRBV5-1 and TRBJ1-5, the CDR3 gives the full variable domain: KAGVTQTPRYLIKTRGQQVTLSCSPISGHRSVSWYQQTPGQGLQFLFEYFSETQRNKGNFPGRFSGRQFSNSRSEMNVSTLELGDSALYLCASSLGQGGNQPQHFGDGTRLSIL.